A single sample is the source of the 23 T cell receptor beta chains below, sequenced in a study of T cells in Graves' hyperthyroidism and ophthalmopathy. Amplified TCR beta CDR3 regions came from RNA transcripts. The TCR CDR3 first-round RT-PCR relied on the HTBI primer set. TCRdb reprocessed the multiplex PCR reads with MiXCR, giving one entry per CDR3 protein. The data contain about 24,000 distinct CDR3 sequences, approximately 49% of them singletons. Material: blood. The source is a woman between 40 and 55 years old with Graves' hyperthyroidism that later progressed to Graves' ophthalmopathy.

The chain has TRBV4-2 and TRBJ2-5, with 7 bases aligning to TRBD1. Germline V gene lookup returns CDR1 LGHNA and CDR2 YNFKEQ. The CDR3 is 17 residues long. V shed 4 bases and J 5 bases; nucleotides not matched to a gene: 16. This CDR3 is CASSLTSGGPGGETQYF. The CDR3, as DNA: TGTGCCAGCAGCCTAACGTCAGGGGGACCCGGCGGGGAGACCCAGTACTTC.

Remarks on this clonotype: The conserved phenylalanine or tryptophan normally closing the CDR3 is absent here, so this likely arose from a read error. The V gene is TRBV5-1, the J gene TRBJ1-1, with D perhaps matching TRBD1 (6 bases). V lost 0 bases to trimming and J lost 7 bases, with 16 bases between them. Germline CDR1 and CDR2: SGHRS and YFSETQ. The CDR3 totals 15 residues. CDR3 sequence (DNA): TGCGCCAGCAGCTTGGCGGGGGGCCTTGGCATTGAAGCTTTCCTT. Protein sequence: CASSLAGGLGIEAFL.

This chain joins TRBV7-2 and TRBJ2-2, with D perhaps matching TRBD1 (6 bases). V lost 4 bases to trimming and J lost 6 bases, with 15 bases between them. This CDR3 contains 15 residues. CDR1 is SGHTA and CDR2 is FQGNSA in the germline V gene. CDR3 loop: CASSSPWGRSGELFF. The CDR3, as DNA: TGTGCCAGCAGCTCCCCCTGGGGGCGGTCCGGGGAGCTGTTTTTT.

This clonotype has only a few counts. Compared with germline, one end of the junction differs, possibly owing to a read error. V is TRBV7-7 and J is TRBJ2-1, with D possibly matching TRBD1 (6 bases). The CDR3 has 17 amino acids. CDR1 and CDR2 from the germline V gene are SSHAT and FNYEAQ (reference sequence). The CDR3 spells CASSCGWGQGPKTEQFF. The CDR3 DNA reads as TGTGCTAGCAGCTGCGGTTGGGGCCAGGGGCCGAAAACCGAGCAGTTCTTC. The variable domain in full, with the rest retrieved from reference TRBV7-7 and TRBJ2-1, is GAGVSQSPRYKVTKRGQDVTLRCDPISSHATLYWYQQALGQGPEFLTYFNYEAQPDKSGLPSDRFSAERPEGSISTLTIQRTEQRDSAMYRCASSCGWGQGPKTEQFFGPGTRLTVL.

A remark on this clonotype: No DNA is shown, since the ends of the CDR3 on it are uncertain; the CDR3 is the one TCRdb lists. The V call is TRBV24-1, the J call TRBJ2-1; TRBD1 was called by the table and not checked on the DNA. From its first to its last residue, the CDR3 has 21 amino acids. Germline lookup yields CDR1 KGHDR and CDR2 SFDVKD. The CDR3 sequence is CATSESNVGYTFGSGGNEQFF.

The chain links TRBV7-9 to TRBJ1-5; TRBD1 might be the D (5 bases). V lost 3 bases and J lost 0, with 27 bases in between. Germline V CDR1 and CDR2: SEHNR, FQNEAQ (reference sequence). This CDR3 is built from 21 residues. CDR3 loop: CASSLNLPPTVSTSSNQPQHF. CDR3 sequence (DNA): TGTGCCAGCAGCTTGAATCTCCCCCCGACAGTATCCACCTCTAGCAATCAGCCCCAGCATTTT.

The DNA for the CDR3 is TGTGCCATCCTTGGGGTCAATACCTACGAGCAGTACTTC. Residues: CAILGVNTYEQYF. The J gene is TRBJ2-7, the V gene TRBV28, with D uncertain. The CDR3 is 13 residues long. Trimming took off 10 bases at V and 2 bases at J, with 15 bases between the two ends. Germline CDR1 MDHEN, CDR2 SYDVKM.

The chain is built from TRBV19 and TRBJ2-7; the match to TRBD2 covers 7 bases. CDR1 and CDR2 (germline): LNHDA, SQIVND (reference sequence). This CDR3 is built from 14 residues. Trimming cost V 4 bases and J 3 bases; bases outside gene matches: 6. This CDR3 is CASSKRGGNYEQYF. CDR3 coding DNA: TGTGCCAGTAGTAAACGGGGAGGGAACTACGAGCAGTACTTC.

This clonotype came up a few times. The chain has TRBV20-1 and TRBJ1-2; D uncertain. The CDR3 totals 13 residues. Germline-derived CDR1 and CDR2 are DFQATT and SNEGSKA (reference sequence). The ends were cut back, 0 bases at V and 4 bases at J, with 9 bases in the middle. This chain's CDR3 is CSARDQGSYGYTF. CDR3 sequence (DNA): TGCAGTGCTAGAGATCAAGGGTCCTATGGCTACACCTTC.

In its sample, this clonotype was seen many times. Written as DNA, the CDR3 is TGTGCCAGCAGCCACGGGGGTGGGGAGCAGTTCTTC. Its translation is CASSHGGGEQFF. V usage is TRBV3-1 and J usage is TRBJ2-1; D may be TRBD2 (6 bases). This CDR3 has 12 residues. Germline values: CDR1 LGHDT, CDR2 YNNKEL (reference sequence). The V end lost 3 bases, the J end lost 10 bases, and 10 bases lay between the germline ends.

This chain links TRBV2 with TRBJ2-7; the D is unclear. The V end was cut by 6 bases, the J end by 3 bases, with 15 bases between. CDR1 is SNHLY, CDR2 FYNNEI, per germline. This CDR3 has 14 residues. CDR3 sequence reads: CASSEYPHNYEQYF. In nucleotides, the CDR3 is TGTGCCAGCAGCGAATATCCCCACAACTACGAGCAGTACTTC.

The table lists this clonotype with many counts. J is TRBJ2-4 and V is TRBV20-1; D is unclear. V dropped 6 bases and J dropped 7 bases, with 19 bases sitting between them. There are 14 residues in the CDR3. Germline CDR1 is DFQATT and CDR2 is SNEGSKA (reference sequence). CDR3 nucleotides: TGCAGTGCACGAAGTTGGAGACACTTGAACATTCAGTACTTC. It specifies CSARSWRHLNIQYF.

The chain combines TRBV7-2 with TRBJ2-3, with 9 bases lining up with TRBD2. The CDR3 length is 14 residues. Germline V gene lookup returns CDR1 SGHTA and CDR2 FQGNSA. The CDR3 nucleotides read TGTGCGATTGGGACTAGCACTAGCACAGATACGCAGTATTTT. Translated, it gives CAIGTSTSTDTQYF.

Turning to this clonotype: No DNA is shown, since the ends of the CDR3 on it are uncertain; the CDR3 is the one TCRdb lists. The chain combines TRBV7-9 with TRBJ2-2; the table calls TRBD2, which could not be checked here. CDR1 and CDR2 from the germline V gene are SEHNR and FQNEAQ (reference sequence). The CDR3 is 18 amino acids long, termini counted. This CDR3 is CASSFYICSARRTGELFF.

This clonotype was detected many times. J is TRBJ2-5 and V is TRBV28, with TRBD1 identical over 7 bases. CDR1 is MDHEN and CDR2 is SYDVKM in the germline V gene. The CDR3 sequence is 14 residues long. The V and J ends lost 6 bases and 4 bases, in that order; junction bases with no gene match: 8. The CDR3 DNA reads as TGTGCCAGCAGCCCCGGGACAGAGGGAGAGACCCAGTACTTC. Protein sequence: CASSPGTEGETQYF.

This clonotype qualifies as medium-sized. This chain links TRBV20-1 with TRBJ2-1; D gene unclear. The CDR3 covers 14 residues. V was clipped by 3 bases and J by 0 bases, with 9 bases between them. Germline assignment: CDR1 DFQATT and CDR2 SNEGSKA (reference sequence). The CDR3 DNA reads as TGCAGTGCTAGTATATCAAGCTCCTACAATGAGCAGTTCTTC. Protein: CSASISSSYNEQFF.

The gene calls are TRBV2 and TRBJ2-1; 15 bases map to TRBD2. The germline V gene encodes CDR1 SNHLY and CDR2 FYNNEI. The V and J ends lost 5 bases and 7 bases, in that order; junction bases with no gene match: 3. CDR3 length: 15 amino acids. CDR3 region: CASSRTSGRVNEQFF. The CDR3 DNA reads TGTGCCAGCAGTCGGACTAGCGGGAGGGTTAATGAGCAGTTCTTC.

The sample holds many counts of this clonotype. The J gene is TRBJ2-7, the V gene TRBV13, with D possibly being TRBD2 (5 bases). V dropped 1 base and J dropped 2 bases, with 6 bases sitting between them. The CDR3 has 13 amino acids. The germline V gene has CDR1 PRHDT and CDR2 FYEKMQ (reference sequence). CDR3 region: CASSLAGTYEQYF. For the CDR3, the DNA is TGTGCCAGCAGCTTAGCGGGGACCTACGAGCAGTACTTC. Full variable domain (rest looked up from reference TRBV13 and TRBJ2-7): AAGVIQSPRHLIKEKRETATLKCYPIPRHDTVYWYQQGPGQDPQFLISFYEKMQSDKGSIPDRFSAQQFSDYHSELNMSSLELGDSALYFCASSLAGTYEQYFGPGTRLTVT.

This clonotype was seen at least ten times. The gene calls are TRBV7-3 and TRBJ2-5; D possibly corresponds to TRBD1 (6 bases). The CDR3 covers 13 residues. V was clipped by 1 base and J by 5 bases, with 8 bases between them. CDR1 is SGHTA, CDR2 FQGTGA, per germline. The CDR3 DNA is TGTGCCAGCAGCTTAAGCAGGGGTGAGACCCAGTACTTC. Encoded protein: CASSLSRGETQYF.

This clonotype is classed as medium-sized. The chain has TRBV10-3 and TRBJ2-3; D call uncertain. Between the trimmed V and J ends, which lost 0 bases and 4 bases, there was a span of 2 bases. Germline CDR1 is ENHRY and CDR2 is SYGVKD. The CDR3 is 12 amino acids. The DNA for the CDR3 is TGTGCCATCAGTGAGTCAGCAGATACGCAGTATTTT. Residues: CAISESADTQYF.

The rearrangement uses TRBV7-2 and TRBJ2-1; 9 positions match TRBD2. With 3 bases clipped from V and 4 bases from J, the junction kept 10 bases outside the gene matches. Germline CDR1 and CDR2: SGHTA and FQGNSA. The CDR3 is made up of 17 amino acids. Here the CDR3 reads CASSLNSGRALYNEQFF. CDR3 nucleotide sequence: TGTGCCAGCAGCTTGAATAGCGGGAGAGCCCTTTACAATGAGCAGTTCTTC. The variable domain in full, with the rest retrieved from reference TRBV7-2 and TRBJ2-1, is GAGVSQSPSNKVTEKGKDVELRCDPISGHTALYWYRQSLGQGLEFLIYFQGNSAPDKSGLPSDRFSAERTGGSVSTLTIQRTQQEDSAVYLCASSLNSGRALYNEQFFGPGTRLTVL.

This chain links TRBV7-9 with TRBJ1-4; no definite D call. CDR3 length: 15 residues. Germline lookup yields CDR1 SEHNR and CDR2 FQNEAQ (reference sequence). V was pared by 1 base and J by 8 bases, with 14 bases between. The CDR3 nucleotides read TGTGCCAGCAGCTTAGGTAACAGCCCAAACGAAAAACTGTTTTTT. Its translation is CASSLGNSPNEKLFF.

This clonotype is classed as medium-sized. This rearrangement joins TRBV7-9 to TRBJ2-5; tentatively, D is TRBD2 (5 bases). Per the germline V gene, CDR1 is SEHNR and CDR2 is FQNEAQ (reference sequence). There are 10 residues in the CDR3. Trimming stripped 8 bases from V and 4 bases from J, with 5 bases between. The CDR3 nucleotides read TGTGCCAGCGGAGGAGAGACCCAGTACTTC. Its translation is CASGGETQYF.